The present TCR beta chain was sequenced within a study of blood T cell repertoires in COVID-19. Study summary: There were acute and convalescent COVID-19 samples, and they came from the United States, Italy and Spain. From T cells, B-cell-depleted T cells, or PBMCs came the material, which was cDNA or gDNA.

The V and J ends lost 1 base and 8 bases, in that order; junction bases with no gene match: 13. Per germline, CDR1 LGHDT and CDR2 YNNKEL (reference sequence). This CDR3 is built from 17 residues. In the original processing: Amplification with reference gene primers provided the estimates of nucleated cell counts. Sequenced by immunoSEQ multiplex PCR; TCRdb stores in-frame clones only, minus some. V and J calls plus clone size are reproduced from that table; the DNA served to infer D and trimming. The data hold some 130,000 clones, with around 87% observed a single time. This TCR derives from a woman aged 60-75 years with acute or convalescent COVID-19. This chain links TRBV3-1 (or the pseudogene TRBV3-2) with TRBJ2-2; 7 bases line up with TRBD2. The sample taken for sequencing was peripheral blood. The CDR3: CASSQVSGKITGGELFF. CDR3 DNA sequence: TGTGCCAGCAGCCAAGTGAGCGGGAAGATCACCGGGGGGGAGCTGTTTTTT.